The clone carrying this T cell receptor (beta chain) was observed a few times. Its antigen is not identified. Total RNA, at least 5 micrograms per sample, was extracted from PBMCs. With a J-beta primer mix and a sample-barcoded 5' primer, a second PCR ran about 6 to 11 cycles. Each cDNA molecule received a tag from a template-switch adaptor that had 12 random nucleotides. TCRdb reprocessed the 5' RACE reads with MiXCR, giving one entry per CDR3 protein. This table has 700,000 or so distinct CDR3 sequences, around 38% appearing once. The entry originates in a study of blood T cells in healthy people across ages. Study observations and caveats: Strong correlation was found linking TCR beta diversity to naive T cell percentage.

The receptor was derived from a man older than 75 in good health. The source material was blood.

CDR3 in DNA: TGCAGTGCTAGAGACCTCGAAGGACAGGACTCCTACGAGCAGTACTTC. Its translation: CSARDLEGQDSYEQYF. J is TRBJ2-7 and V is TRBV20-1; TRBD1 matches 7 bases. With 0 bases clipped from V and 0 bases from J, the junction kept 8 bases outside the gene matches. CDR3 length: 16 residues. Germline CDR1 and CDR2: DFQATT and SNEGSKA (reference sequence).